These T cell receptor beta chains were read from a single sample in a study of chronic HIV infection and antiretroviral therapy. TCRdb processed the 5' RACE reads anew with MiXCR; each CDR3 protein has one entry. The repertoire holds 39,000 or so distinct CDR3 sequences, about 7.4% seen once, with under 3.5% in the top ten. The sample comprised peripheral blood. The receptors here all came from an adult who had HIV and had not received antiretroviral therapy, or was an uninfected healthy control (not recorded which). Each CDR3 is given with its conserved first and last residue. A D gene is named only where the DNA matches it firmly. Clone size, where shown, is once, few, many, or a class for clones that have expanded.

CDR3 length	V gene	clone size	D gene	J gene	CDR3 DNA	CDR3 protein
15	TRBV7-2	few	TRBD2	TRBJ2-1	TGTGCCAGCAGCAGTAGCGGGAGGGCCTATAATGAGCAGTTCTTC	CASSSSGRAYNEQFF
15	TRBV28	NA	NA	TRBJ1-4	TGTGCCAGCATAGGAGGGGCAACAACTAATGAAAAACTGTTTTTT	CASIGGATTNEKLFF
15	TRBV5-1	many	NA	TRBJ2-4	TGCGCCATATCAACAGAGCTACCAGCCAAAAACATTCAGTACTTC	CAISTELPAKNIQYF
18	TRBV5-1	few	TRBD1	TRBJ1-4	TGCGCCAGCAGCTCTCGACCCTCAGACAGGGGAACTAATGAAAAACTGTTTTTT	CASSSRPSDRGTNEKLFF
13	TRBV20-1	many	NA	TRBJ2-7	TGCAGTGCTAAGAAGGGACTTACCTACGAGCAGTACTTC	CSAKKGLTYEQYF
20	TRBV11-2	medium-sized	TRBD2	TRBJ2-3	TGTGCCAGCAGCTTTCAGACCCAGAGGACTAGCGGGACTAGCACAGATACGCAGTATTTT	CASSFQTQRTSGTSTDTQYF
13	TRBV29-1	NA	NA	TRBJ2-1	TGCAGCGTTGTGCGGGGACTGAACAATGAGCAGTTCTTC	CSVVRGLNNEQFF
13	TRBV6-2/TRBV6-3	few	NA	TRBJ1-1	TGTGCCAGCAGTTACTTGGGGGGCACTGAAGCTTTCTTT	CASSYLGGTEAFF
12	TRBV7-9	many	NA	TRBJ2-7	TGTGCCAGCAGCTACGGTAGCGGCGAGCAGTACTTC	CASSYGSGEQYF
15	TRBV12-3/TRBV12-4	many	TRBD2	TRBJ2-1	TGTGCCAGCAGTTCGGCGGGACTAGCGGGCAATGAGCAGTTCTTC	CASSSAGLAGNEQFF
11	TRBV28	few	NA	TRBJ2-1	TGTGCCAGCAGCAAAGAGAATGAGCAGTTCTTC	CASSKENEQFF
14	TRBV20-1	NA	NA	TRBJ1-1	TGCAGTGCTATACAGGACGGCATGAACACTGAAGCTTTCTTT	CSAIQDGMNTEAFF
11	TRBV2	many	NA	TRBJ2-7	TGTGCCAGCCTAGCAGTAGGGGAGCAGTACTTC	CASLAVGEQYF
13	TRBV12-3/TRBV12-4	few	NA	TRBJ1-2	TGTGCCAGCAGTTTAGAGCTTAACTATGGCTACACCTTC	CASSLELNYGYTF
12	TRBV29-1	many	NA	TRBJ1-1	TGCAGCGCTCGACAACTGAACACTGAAGCTTTCTTT	CSARQLNTEAFF
14	TRBV12-3/TRBV12-4	many	NA	TRBJ2-3	TGTGCCAGCAGTTTTTTCCCTCGATCAGATACGCAGTATTTT	CASSFFPRSDTQYF
17	TRBV6-5	few	TRBD2	TRBJ2-2	TGTGCCAGCAGTTACTTGACTAGCGGGAGTACCCCCGGGGAGCTGTTTTTT	CASSYLTSGSTPGELFF
13	TRBV20-1	many	TRBD2	TRBJ2-1	TGCAGTGCTGATTCGAAGCGGGAAGCTGAGCAGTTCTTC	CSADSKREAEQFF